This T cell receptor (beta chain) comes out of a study of T cells in Graves' hyperthyroidism and ophthalmopathy (dated by TCRdb to 2018 to 2020). Background on the whole study: Peripheral blood samples were taken at the time of initial diagnosis, prior to any treatment. The 100 or so discovery patients were divided at random into training and test sets in a 7:3 ratio. The paper reports TCR Vbeta CDR3 sequencing of over 130 peripheral blood samples: 43 ophthalmopathy, around 80 hyperthyroidism and around 17 progressor patients. In addition, the study compared T-cell repertoires in thyroid tissue and in blood from about 6 Graves' hyperthyroidism patients. Once sampling was done, hyperthyroidism patients were given methimazole at a starting dose of 30 mg daily, whereas ophthalmopathy patients were given high-dose intravenous methylprednisolone. To identify TCR V-J signatures that set the groups apart, the researchers used a discovery cohort of 100 patients, made up of about 44 with Graves' ophthalmopathy and some 60 with stable Graves' hyperthyroidism. Prospective prediction of ophthalmopathy was tested in an independent validation cohort consisting of 18 hyperthyroidism patients and more than 15 patients who later progressed to ophthalmopathy.

What the work shows at the level of the full study, not this receptor alone: Most expanded thyroid clonotypes (frequency above 0.001) were also detected in blood, suggesting blood repertoires may reflect thyroid immune responses. In validation, progression to ophthalmopathy was predicted by the model with around 71% sensitivity and just over 72% specificity, a median of about 6.4 months before onset. A 13 V-J signature model separated ophthalmopathy from stable hyperthyroidism, with approximately 87% sensitivity and 81.08% specificity in cross-validation and 80%/75% in testing. No statistical method was used to set the sample size in advance, and investigators knew the group allocation.

The CDR3, cysteine through phenylalanine, is 15 amino acids long. The DNA shown is the 45-base CDR3, in frame from base 1. Unmatched junction bases come to 11, with V trimmed by 3 bases and J by 6 bases. As encoded in the germline V gene (reference sequence), CDR1 is DFQATT while CDR2 is SNEGSKA. Amplification of TCR beta CDR3 regions was carried out from RNA transcripts. A first-round RT-PCR of the TCR CDR3 used the HTBI primer set with the Qiagen OneStep RT-PCR kit. A second multiplex PCR round built the libraries, followed by size selection and purification. The libraries were sequenced on an Illumina HiSeq2000 using paired-end 100 bp reads. The paper's processing steps were these. SOAPnuke was used to process the raw data, throwing out any read that contained adapters or uncalled bases, had a mean Phred below 15, or lacked an exact constant-primer or identifier match. High-quality paired reads were merged with COPE v1.2.5, and unique nucleotide sequences were defined as clonotypes. MiTCR v1.1 was used to align clonotypes to the IMGT TRBV, TRBD and TRBJ reference segments. The analysis included only V-J combinations with a frequency above 0.0001, which together covered 99% to 99.2% of the repertoires. The TCS score was defined as F50 (clonal expansion) divided by E x V (chaos), with BLOSUM62-based TCRdist calculated between CDR3 peptides within each V-J. Welch's t-statistics and random forest reduced some 510 V-J features to 13, which were used in a naive Bayes classifier (R e1071). TCRdb passed the public sequencing reads through fastp at Q25 and MiXCR, retaining productive beta sequences. Each entry merges the rows of one CDR3 protein and shows their most common DNA and genes. These V and J calls are TCRdb output, not the study's own analysis. The sample table holds a few hundred thousand distinct CDR3 sequences, of which around 16% were seen once. Of the sample, about 29% falls within the top ten clones.

Ophthalmopathy patients had moderately to severely active disease, with a Clinical Activity Score of 3 or more, a NOSPECS grade of 4 or more, and a disease duration of less than 3 months. Exclusion was applied to patients with uncontrolled infections, other autoimmune diseases, pregnancy or lactation. Diagnoses relied on clinical symptoms, serum thyroxine and TRAb, thyroid ultrasound and orbital computed tomography. PBMCs were isolated from about 9.1 ml of fresh peripheral blood by Ficoll-Paque density gradient centrifugation. Total RNA was extracted with Trizol reagent, and quality was checked on an Agilent 2100 Bioanalyzer. This clonotype was recorded at least ten times. Its antigen target is currently unknown. Base qualities are missing; no much larger clone stands one base away.

The sample consisted of blood. The sequence joins TRBV20-1 to TRBJ2-3; a stretch of 8 junction bases matches TRBD2. The receptor was isolated from a woman in her 30s with Graves' ophthalmopathy. The bases read TGCAGTGCTAGTCTCGCGGGAGGAATTGTGGATACGCAGTATTTT. This encodes CSASLAGGIVDTQYF.